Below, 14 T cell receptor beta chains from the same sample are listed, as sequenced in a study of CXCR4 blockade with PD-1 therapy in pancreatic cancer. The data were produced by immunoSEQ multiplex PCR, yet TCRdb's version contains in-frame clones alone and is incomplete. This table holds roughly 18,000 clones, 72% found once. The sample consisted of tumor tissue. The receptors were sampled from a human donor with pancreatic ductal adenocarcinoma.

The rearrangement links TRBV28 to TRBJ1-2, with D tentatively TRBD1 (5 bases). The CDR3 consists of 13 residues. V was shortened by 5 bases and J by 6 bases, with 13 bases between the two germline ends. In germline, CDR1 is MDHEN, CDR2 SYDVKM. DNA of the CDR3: TGTGCCAGCAGTCCGGGCAGAGGGGATGGCTACACCTTC. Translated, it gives CASSPGRGDGYTF.

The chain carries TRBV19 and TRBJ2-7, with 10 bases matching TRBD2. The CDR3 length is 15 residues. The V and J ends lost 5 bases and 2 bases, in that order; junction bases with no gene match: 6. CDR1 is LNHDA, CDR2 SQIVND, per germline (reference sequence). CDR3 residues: CASSSSGREAYEQYF. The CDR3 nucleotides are TGTGCCAGTAGTTCAAGCGGGAGGGAGGCCTACGAGCAGTACTTC.

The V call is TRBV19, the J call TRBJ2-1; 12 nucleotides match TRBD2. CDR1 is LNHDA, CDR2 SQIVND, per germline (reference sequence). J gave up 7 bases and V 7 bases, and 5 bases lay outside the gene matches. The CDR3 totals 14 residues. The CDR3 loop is CASIQGTSGNEQFF. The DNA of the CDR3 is TGTGCCAGTATCCAAGGGACTAGCGGGAATGAGCAGTTCTTC.

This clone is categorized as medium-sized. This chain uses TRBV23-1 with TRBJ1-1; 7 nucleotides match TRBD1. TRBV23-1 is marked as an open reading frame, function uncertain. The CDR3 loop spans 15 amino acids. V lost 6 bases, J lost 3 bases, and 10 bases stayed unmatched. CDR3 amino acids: CASSHDRVWDTEAFF. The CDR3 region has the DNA TGCGCCAGCAGCCACGACAGGGTATGGGACACTGAAGCTTTCTTT.

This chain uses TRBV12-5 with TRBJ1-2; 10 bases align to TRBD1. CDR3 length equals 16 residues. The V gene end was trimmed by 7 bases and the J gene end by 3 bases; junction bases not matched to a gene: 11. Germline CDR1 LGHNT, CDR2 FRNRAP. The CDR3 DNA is TGTGCTAGTGCTCGGGACAGGGGAGATTCTCACTATGGCTACACCTTC. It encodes CASARDRGDSHYGYTF.

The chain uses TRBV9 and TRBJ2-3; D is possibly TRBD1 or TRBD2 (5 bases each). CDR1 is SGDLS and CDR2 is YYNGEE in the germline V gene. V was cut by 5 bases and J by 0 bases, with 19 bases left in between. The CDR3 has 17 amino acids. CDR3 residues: CASSEKRGGPSTDTQYF. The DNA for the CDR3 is TGTGCCAGCAGTGAAAAACGTGGGGGTCCCAGCACAGATACGCAGTATTTT. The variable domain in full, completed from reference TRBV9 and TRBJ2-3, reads DSGVTQTPKHLITATGQRVTLRCSPRSGDLSVYWYQQSLDQGLQFLIQYYNGEERAKGNILERFSAQQFPDLHSELNLSSLELGDSALYFCASSEKRGGPSTDTQYFGPGTRLTVL.

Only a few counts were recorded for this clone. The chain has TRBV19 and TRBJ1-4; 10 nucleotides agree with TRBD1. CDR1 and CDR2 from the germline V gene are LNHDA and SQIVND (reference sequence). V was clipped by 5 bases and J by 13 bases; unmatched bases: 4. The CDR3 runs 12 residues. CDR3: CASSPWTGGLFF. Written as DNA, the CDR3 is TGTGCCAGTAGTCCCTGGACAGGGGGACTGTTTTTT.

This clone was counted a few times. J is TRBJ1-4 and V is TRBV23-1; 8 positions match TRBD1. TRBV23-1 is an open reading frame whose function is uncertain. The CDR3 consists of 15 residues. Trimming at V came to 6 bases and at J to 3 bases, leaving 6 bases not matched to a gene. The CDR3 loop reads CASSSRGLANEKLFF. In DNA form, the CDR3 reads TGCGCCAGCAGCTCCAGGGGGCTTGCTAATGAAAAACTGTTTTTT.

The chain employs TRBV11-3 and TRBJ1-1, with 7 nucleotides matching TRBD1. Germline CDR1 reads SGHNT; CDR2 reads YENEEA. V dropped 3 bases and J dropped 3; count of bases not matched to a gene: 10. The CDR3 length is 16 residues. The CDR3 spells CASSFNRGVGDTEAFF. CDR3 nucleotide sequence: TGTGCCAGCAGCTTTAACAGGGGCGTGGGGGACACTGAAGCTTTCTTT. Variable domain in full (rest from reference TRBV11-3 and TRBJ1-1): EAGVVQSPRYKIIEKKQPVAFWCNPISGHNTLYWYLQNLGQGPELLIRYENEEAVDDSQLPKDRFSAERLKGVDSTLKIQPAELGDSAVYLCASSFNRGVGDTEAFFGQGTRLTVV.

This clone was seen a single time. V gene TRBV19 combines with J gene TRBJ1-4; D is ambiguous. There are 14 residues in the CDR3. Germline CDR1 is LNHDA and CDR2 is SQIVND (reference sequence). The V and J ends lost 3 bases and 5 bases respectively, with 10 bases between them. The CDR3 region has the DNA TGTGCCAGTAGTATCGGCGCAGCAAATGAAAAACTGTTTTTT. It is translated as CASSIGAANEKLFF.

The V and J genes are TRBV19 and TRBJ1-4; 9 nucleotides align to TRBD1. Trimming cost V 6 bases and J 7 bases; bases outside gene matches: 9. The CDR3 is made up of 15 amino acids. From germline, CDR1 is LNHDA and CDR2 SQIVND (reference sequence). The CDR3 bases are TGTGCCAGTAGCTCGATTACAGGGGGCGGTGAAAAACTGTTTTTT. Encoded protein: CASSSITGGGEKLFF.

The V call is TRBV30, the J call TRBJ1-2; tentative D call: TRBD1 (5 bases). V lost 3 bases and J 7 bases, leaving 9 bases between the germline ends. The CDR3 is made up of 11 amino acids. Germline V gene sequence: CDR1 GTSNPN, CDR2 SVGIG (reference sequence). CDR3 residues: CAWRGARGYTF. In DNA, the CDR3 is TGTGCCTGGAGAGGGGCGCGTGGCTACACCTTC.

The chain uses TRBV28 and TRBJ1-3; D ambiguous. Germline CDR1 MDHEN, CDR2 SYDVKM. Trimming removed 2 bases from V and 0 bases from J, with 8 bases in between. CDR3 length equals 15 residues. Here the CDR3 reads CASSLNRYSGNTIYF. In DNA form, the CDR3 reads TGTGCCAGCAGTTTAAACCGTTACTCTGGAAACACCATATATTTT. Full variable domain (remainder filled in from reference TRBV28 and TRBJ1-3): DVKVTQSSRYLVKRTGEKVFLECVQDMDHENMFWYRQDPGLGLRLIYFSYDVKMKEKGDIPEGYSVSREKKERFSLILESASTNQTSMYLCASSLNRYSGNTIYFGEGSWLTVV.

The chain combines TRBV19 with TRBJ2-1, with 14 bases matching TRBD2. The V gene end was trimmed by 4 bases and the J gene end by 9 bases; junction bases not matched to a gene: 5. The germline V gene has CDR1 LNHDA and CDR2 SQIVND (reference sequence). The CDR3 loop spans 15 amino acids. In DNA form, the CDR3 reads TGTGCCAGTAGTACCTTGGGACTAGCGGGAGTTGAGCAGTTCTTC. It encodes CASSTLGLAGVEQFF.